This is a list of T cell receptor beta chains from one sample in a study of CD8+CD57+ T cells in acquired aplastic anemia. Via MiXCR, TCRdb re-called the reads, giving one row per CDR3 protein. The data show about 470,000 distinct CDR3 sequences, with roughly a third seen just once and roughly 0.89% held by the top ten. The sequencing input was sorted CD4+, CD8+, or CD8+CD57+ T cells (not recorded which) from PBMCs. All receptors come from a human donor with aplastic anemia. The CDR3 runs from the conserved cysteine through the conserved F or W. The order of the fields is J gene, clone size, V gene, D gene, CDR3 DNA, CDR3 protein. A D gene is named only where the DNA matches it firmly. Size tells how often a clone was seen (once, few, many) or the class of an expanded clone, and some rows leave it out.

TRBJ2-3	.	TRBV10-3	.	TGTGCCATCAGTGTAGAAGGGATGGGGGCAGGTACGCAGTATTTT	CAISVEGMGAGTQYF
TRBJ1-1	many	TRBV20-1	.	TGCAGTGCTAGAGGGGGAGTCGACACTGAAGCTTTCTTT	CSARGGVDTEAFF
TRBJ1-2	few	TRBV10-3	.	TGTGCCATCGGTGAGTCTTCCTATGGCTACACCTTC	CAIGESSYGYTF
TRBJ2-5	.	TRBV7-9	.	TGTGCCAGCAGCTCGAGGGGGGTTGGGGAGACCCAGTACTTC	CASSSRGVGETQYF
TRBJ2-3	.	TRBV20-1	.	TGCAGTGCTAGAAAAGAAACTAGCACAGATACGCAGTATTTT	CSARKETSTDTQYF
TRBJ2-7	.	TRBV19	.	TGTGCCAGTAGAAGTCTCTCTGGACGGGGCTACGAGCAGTACTTC	CASRSLSGRGYEQYF
TRBJ2-1	.	TRBV7-2	.	TGTGCCAGCAGCTCTCTCGGGTACAATGAGCAGTTCTTC	CASSSLGYNEQFF
TRBJ1-4	many	TRBV2	.	TGTGCTAAAAGATCGGGGGGTGGAGAACTGTTTTTT	CAKRSGGGELFF
TRBJ1-5	.	TRBV20-1	.	TGCAGTGCCATACGCCGGGACCGCAACAATCAGCCCCAGCATTTT	CSAIRRDRNNQPQHF
TRBJ1-1	many	TRBV2	TRBD1	TGTGCCAGCGGCCAGGGGGTCTCTACTGAAGCTTTCTTT	CASGQGVSTEAFF
TRBJ1-6	.	TRBV7-8	.	TGTGCCAGCAGCTTAGTATCAGGGGCGATTAATAATTCACCCCTCCACTTT	CASSLVSGAINNSPLHF
TRBJ2-7	.	TRBV10-3	.	TGTGCCATGAAGAGGGAAGGCTCCTACGAGCAGTACTTC	CAMKREGSYEQYF
TRBJ1-3	many	TRBV19	TRBD1	TGTGCCAGTAAACGGGACAGGGACTCTGGAAACACCATATATTTT	CASKRDRDSGNTIYF
TRBJ2-7	few	TRBV5-5	TRBD2	TGTGCCAGCAGCTTGGGGGCGGGAGGGTTCTACGAGCAGTACTTC	CASSLGAGGFYEQYF
TRBJ1-2	many	TRBV29-1	TRBD1	TGCAGCGTTGATCGCGACAGGGGGAGTTATGGCTACACCTTC	CSVDRDRGSYGYTF
TRBJ2-1	few	TRBV7-8	.	TGTGCCAGCAGCTTAGCCCCGCAGGGGGGTGAGCAGTTCTTC	CASSLAPQGGEQFF
TRBJ2-7	many	TRBV20-1	.	TGCAGTGCTAGATACCCAGGGGCAGCCTACGAGCAGTACTTC	CSARYPGAAYEQYF
TRBJ1-6	few	TRBV19	.	TGTGCCAGTAGTATAATCGGGGGGCGGCTTGATTCACCCCTCCACTTT	CASSIIGGRLDSPLHF
TRBJ2-3	.	TRBV7-8	.	TGTGCCAGCAGCCTCGGGGGACGGAACACAGATACGCAGTATTTT	CASSLGGRNTDTQYF
TRBJ2-5	.	TRBV7-3	.	TGTGCCAGCAGCTTAGGATTCGCGGAGACCCAGTACTTC	CASSLGFAETQYF
TRBJ2-7	.	TRBV6-1	TRBD1	TGTGCCAGCAAACAGGGGTCCCCCCCCGAGCAGTACTTC	CASKQGSPPEQYF
TRBJ2-5	few	TRBV2	.	TGTGCCAGCAGCCAAGGGAACGGGGCCCAGTACTTC	CASSQGNGAQYF
TRBJ2-2	few	TRBV7-8	.	TGTGCCAGCAGCTTACTGCAGCCTACCGGGGAGCTGTTTTTT	CASSLLQPTGELFF
TRBJ2-1	few	TRBV5-1	.	TGCGCCAGCAATTCAGGTCTGGACAATGAGCAGTTCTTC	CASNSGLDNEQFF
TRBJ1-1	many	TRBV4-1	.	TGCGCCAGCAGCCAAGAAGCCACAGCTTTCTTT	CASSQEATAFF
TRBJ2-7	.	TRBV20-1	.	TGCAGTGCTAACCGTCCCGGGACAATCTACGAGCAGTACTTC	CSANRPGTIYEQYF